The 28 T cell receptor beta chains listed next were all sequenced from one sample in a study of Tregs in tolerant kidney transplant recipients (dated by TCRdb to the late 2010s). The receptor library was made with the immunoSEQ multiplex PCR assay. The clones in this table, taken by TCRdb from immuneACCESS, are in-frame only. Not every clone is retained; where verified, under half of the shortfall comes from an unresolved V gene, and the cause of the rest is unknown. Within this sample are about 120,000 clones, with roughly nine tenths of them counted one time only. The top ten hold approximately 0.54% of the sample. The sequenced sample consisted of CD4+ T cells from blood. Receptors were obtained from a human donor in good health.

The chain combines TRBV7-7 with TRBJ2-1; 12 bases are shared with TRBD1. Per the germline V gene, CDR1 is SSHAT and CDR2 is FNYEAQ (reference sequence). Germline trimming cut 5 bases from V and 3 bases from J; bases unmatched to any gene: 5. The CDR3 sequence is 16 residues long. The CDR3 reads CASSPGTGGRYNEQFF. CDR3 DNA: TGTGCCAGCAGCCCGGGGACAGGGGGCCGCTACAATGAGCAGTTCTTC.

The chain is built from TRBV2 and TRBJ2-6; the D is unclear. Germline CDR1 SNHLY, CDR2 FYNNEI. The CDR3 length is 15 residues. V lost 5 bases to trimming and J lost 2 bases, with 10 bases between them. The CDR3 protein is CASSISRTGANVLTF. CDR3 sequence (DNA): TGTGCCAGCAGTATATCGCGGACTGGGGCCAACGTCCTGACTTTC.

CDR3 in DNA: TGCGCCAGCAGCCAGGGACATGGCAAGGAAAAACTGTTTTTT. As protein: CASSQGHGKEKLFF. The rearrangement joins TRBV5-1 to TRBJ1-4; TRBD1 might be the D (6 bases). Deletions cut 4 bases from V and 8 bases from J, with 15 bases between. Germline V gene lookup returns CDR1 SGHRS and CDR2 YFSETQ. This CDR3 spans 14 amino acids.

With respect to this clone: Other nucleotide sequences in the sample specify the same CDR3. The chain recombines TRBV5-1 with TRBJ1-1, with TRBD1 as a possible D gene (5 bases). The CDR3 runs 13 residues. Germline loops: CDR1 SGHRS, CDR2 YFSETQ. Trimming took 0 bases from V and 5 from J, leaving 8 bases between them. The CDR3 protein is CASSLGGSTEAFF. CDR3 DNA: TGCGCCAGCAGCTTGGGGGGGAGTACTGAAGCTTTCTTT.

This clone appeared a single time. J is TRBJ2-2 and V is TRBV5-1, with 10 bases lining up with TRBD2. This CDR3 spans 15 amino acids. With V trimmed by 4 bases and J by 3 bases, 3 bases remained unmatched. Germline V lookup: CDR1 SGHRS, CDR2 YFSETQ. The CDR3: CASSRLAGDTGELFF. The DNA of the CDR3 is TGCGCCAGCAGCAGGCTAGCGGGAGACACCGGGGAGCTGTTTTTT. Using reference TRBV5-1 and TRBJ2-2 for the parts outside the CDR3, the full variable domain is KAGVTQTPRYLIKTRGQQVTLSCSPISGHRSVSWYQQTPGQGLQFLFEYFSETQRNKGNFPGRFSGRQFSNSRSEMNVSTLELGDSALYLCASSRLAGDTGELFFGEGSRLTVL.

The chain uses TRBV9 and TRBJ1-1; perhaps TRBD1 as D (5 bases). V was pared by 2 bases and J by 4 bases, with 9 bases between. Germline-derived CDR1 and CDR2 are SGDLS and YYNGEE. The CDR3 is 13 amino acids. The CDR3 DNA is TGTGCCAGCAGCGTTCAGGGTGGCACTGAAGCTTTCTTT. Its protein product is CASSVQGGTEAFF. The complete variable domain, with remaining parts taken from reference TRBV9 and TRBJ1-1, reads DSGVTQTPKHLITATGQRVTLRCSPRSGDLSVYWYQQSLDQGLQFLIQYYNGEERAKGNILERFSAQQFPDLHSELNLSSLELGDSALYFCASSVQGGTEAFFGQGTRLTVV.

The chain has TRBV12-5 and TRBJ2-1, with 11 bases that match TRBD2. This CDR3 has 15 residues. The junction had 8 bases not matched to a gene; V was cut back by 5 bases and J by 8 bases. Germline CDR1 reads LGHNT; CDR2 reads FRNRAP. CDR3: CASGASSGGIDEQFF. CDR3 coding DNA: TGTGCTAGTGGTGCCTCTAGCGGGGGGATAGATGAGCAGTTCTTC. The full variable domain, in which reference TRBV12-5 and TRBJ2-1 provide the parts outside the CDR3, is DARVTQTPRHKVTEMGQEVTMRCQPILGHNTVFWYRQTMMQGLELLAYFRNRAPLDDSGMPKDRFSAEMPDATLATLKIQPSEPRDSAVYFCASGASSGGIDEQFFGPGTRLTVL.

The chain has TRBV5-1 and TRBJ2-5; D possibly corresponds to TRBD2 (5 bases). The CDR3 is 14 amino acids. Trimming left V 0 bases short and J 5 bases short, with 11 bases between. Germline CDR1 is SGHRS and CDR2 is YFSETQ. CDR3 sequence: CASSLALAGETQYF. The CDR3 nucleotides read TGCGCCAGCAGCTTGGCGCTAGCTGGCGAGACCCAGTACTTC.

This clone was recorded once. The V gene is TRBV27, the J gene TRBJ2-6; TRBD1 agrees at 7 bases. Germline assignment: CDR1 MNHEY and CDR2 SMNVEV (reference sequence). The CDR3 has 18 amino acids. The V and J ends lost 6 bases and 0 bases, in that order; junction bases with no gene match: 11. This CDR3 is CASRFLGQERSGANVLTF. CDR3 sequence (DNA): TGTGCCAGCAGATTTCTCGGACAGGAACGCTCTGGGGCCAACGTCCTGACTTTC.

V gene TRBV2 combines with J gene TRBJ2-3; D not resolved. Per the germline V gene, CDR1 is SNHLY and CDR2 is FYNNEI. With 6 bases removed from V and 0 bases from J, the gap between germline ends came to 13 bases. This CDR3 has 15 amino acids. The CDR3 sequence is CASSPRPTSTDTQYF. The CDR3 region has the DNA TGTGCCAGCAGCCCCCGCCCCACAAGCACAGATACGCAGTATTTT.

This sequence joins TRBV5-1 and TRBJ2-1; 8 positions agree with TRBD1. V shed 3 bases and J 4 bases; nucleotides not matched to a gene: 12. CDR1 is SGHRS, CDR2 YFSETQ, per germline. This CDR3 has 17 residues. CDR3 nucleotides: TGCGCCAGCAGCTCGAGGGGCCGACAGGGGCTTTACAATGAGCAGTTCTTC. It codes for CASSSRGRQGLYNEQFF.

This clone was observed a few times. This sequence joins TRBV19 and TRBJ2-7; no definite D call. This CDR3 has 13 residues. CDR1 and CDR2 from the germline V gene are LNHDA and SQIVND (reference sequence). Between the trimmed V and J ends, which lost 6 bases and 4 bases, there was a span of 13 bases. CDR3: CASSPNHAYEQYF. CDR3 sequence (DNA): TGTGCCAGTAGCCCAAACCATGCATACGAGCAGTACTTC.

This clone came up once. The chain recombines TRBV5-8 with TRBJ2-3, with 8 bases lining up with TRBD2. CDR1 SGHTS and CDR2 YDEGEE come from the germline V gene. Unmatched junction bases numbered 13, after V lost 4 bases and J lost 6 bases. The CDR3 extends over 16 amino acids. DNA for the CDR3: TGTGCCAGCAGCCCACGGGTGCGGAGCGGGGGTGATACGCAGTATTTT. It yields the protein CASSPRVRSGGDTQYF. Variable domain in full (rest from reference TRBV5-8 and TRBJ2-3): EAGVTQSPTHLIKTRGQQATLRCSPISGHTSVYWYQQALGLGLQFLLWYDEGEERNRGNFPPRFSGRQFPNYSSELNVNALELEDSALYLCASSPRVRSGGDTQYFGPGTRLTVL.

CDR3 sequence (DNA): TGTGCCATCAGTGAGACAGGTACCTACGAGCAGTACTTC. Protein sequence: CAISETGTYEQYF. V usage is TRBV10-3 and J usage is TRBJ2-7, with D possibly being TRBD1 (5 bases). The CDR3 spans 13 residues. Trimming took off 2 bases at V and 2 bases at J, with 7 bases between the two ends. The germline V gene has CDR1 ENHRY and CDR2 SYGVKD.

This rearrangement joins TRBV9 to TRBJ2-7; no definite D call. The V gene lost 0 bases and the J gene lost 0 bases, with 7 bases spanning the gap. The length of the CDR3 is 14 residues. Germline V gene lookup returns CDR1 SGDLS and CDR2 YYNGEE. The CDR3 protein is CASSVGSPSYEQYF. CDR3 sequence (DNA): TGTGCCAGCAGCGTAGGCAGTCCCTCCTACGAGCAGTACTTC.

This clone has only one observation. The rearrangement joins TRBV4-1 to TRBJ2-7; no clear D. Germline V gene lookup returns CDR1 MGHRA and CDR2 YSYEKL. The CDR3 totals 19 residues. V lost 6 bases and J lost 0, with 27 bases in between. In DNA, the CDR3 is TGCGCCAGCAGTCGATTTTTATTTGAAGGAGTGGTCGGCTCCTACGAGCAGTACTTC. Amino acids: CASSRFLFEGVVGSYEQYF.

This chain joins TRBV13 and TRBJ2-3, with D tentatively TRBD1 (5 bases). The CDR3 loop spans 16 amino acids. V was shortened by 5 bases and J by 0 bases, with 15 bases between the two germline ends. CDR1 and CDR2 from the germline V gene are PRHDT and FYEKMQ (reference sequence). CDR3 residues: CASSPATEKSTDTQYF. Written as DNA, the CDR3 is TGTGCCAGCAGCCCAGCGACAGAAAAAAGCACAGATACGCAGTATTTT.

The V call is TRBV12-1, the J call TRBJ1-2. TRBV12-1 is annotated as a pseudogene. This CDR3 has 15 amino acids. CDR3 in DNA: TGTGCCAGCAGCTTTGCAGTCAGGGAGGACTATGGCTACACCTTC. Translated, it gives CASSFAVREDYGYTF.

The J gene is TRBJ2-3, the V gene TRBV7-9; perhaps TRBD2 as D (6 bases). This CDR3 region has 17 residues. V lost 0 bases to trimming and J lost 2 bases, with 15 bases between them. Germline-derived CDR1 and CDR2 are SEHNR and FQNEAQ (reference sequence). CDR3 region: CASSLASLASFTDTQYF. The DNA of the CDR3 is TGTGCCAGCAGCTTAGCATCACTAGCCAGCTTCACAGATACGCAGTATTTT.

J is TRBJ1-3 and V is TRBV18; 9 bases agree with TRBD1. V gave up 6 bases and J gave up 4 bases; unmatched junction bases: 7. CDR1 KGHSH and CDR2 LQKENI come from the germline V gene. There are 15 residues in the CDR3. This CDR3 reads CASSRTGVTGNTIYF. In nucleotides, the CDR3 is TGTGCCAGCTCTCGGACAGGGGTTACAGGAAACACCATATATTTT.

The chain carries TRBV5-1 and TRBJ1-2; tentatively, D is TRBD1 (6 bases). The V gene lost 0 bases and the J gene lost 3 bases, with 9 bases spanning the gap. The CDR3 is 14 residues long. CDR1 and CDR2 (germline): SGHRS, YFSETQ. CDR3 nucleotides: TGCGCCAGCAGCTTGGCCCCAGGGGACTATGGCTACACCTTC. It yields the protein CASSLAPGDYGYTF.

The rearrangement joins TRBV10-1 to TRBJ2-5; 7 bases fit TRBD2. The germline gives CDR1 WNHNN, CDR2 SYGVQD (reference sequence). The CDR3 has 16 amino acids. Unmatched junction bases numbered 12, after V lost 4 bases and J lost 4 bases. The CDR3 nucleotides are TGCGCCAGCAGTGGACCGTCTGCGGGAGACGGAGAGACCCAGTACTTC. Its protein is CASSGPSAGDGETQYF.

The genes are TRBV6-5 and TRBJ2-1, with D perhaps matching TRBD2 (5 bases). V dropped 6 bases and J dropped 0 bases, with 12 bases sitting between them. CDR1 is MNHEY and CDR2 is SVGAGI in the germline V gene. The CDR3 contains 15 residues. The CDR3 is CASRSSWSSYNEQFF. The CDR3 DNA sequence: TGTGCCAGCAGATCTAGCTGGAGCTCCTACAATGAGCAGTTCTTC.

This clone was seen just once. V gene TRBV18 combines with J gene TRBJ1-5; D might be TRBD1 (5 bases). CDR1 is KGHSH, CDR2 LQKENI, per germline. The CDR3 consists of 18 residues. The V and J ends lost 5 bases and 2 bases respectively, with 22 bases between them. CDR3 DNA sequence: TGTGCCAGCTCATCCCAGAGGTTCAGGGAGAGCGGCAATCAGCCCCAGCATTTT. Translated, it gives CASSSQRFRESGNQPQHF.

This clone was counted only a few times. For the CDR3, the DNA is TGTGCCAGCACCAGTCCTGGGGGCGGTAGGGAAGCTTTCTTT. It specifies CASTSPGGGREAFF. V and J are TRBV6-5 and TRBJ1-1; TRBD1 might be the D (6 bases). From germline, CDR1 is MNHEY and CDR2 SVGAGI. V was pared by 7 bases and J by 8 bases, with 20 bases between. The CDR3 has 14 residues.

This chain connects TRBV5-1 to TRBJ1-1; unclear D gene. CDR3 size: 13 residues. The germline CDR1 and CDR2 sequences are SGHRS and YFSETQ. V shed 2 bases and J shed 1 base, with 6 bases lying between them. DNA for the CDR3: TGCGCCAGCAGCTTAGAGGGGAACACTGAAGCTTTCTTT. Protein sequence: CASSLEGNTEAFF.

CDR3 region: CASSWGDTAGTQYF. DNA of the CDR3: TGCGCCAGCAGCTGGGGGGACACGGCGGGGACCCAGTACTTC. The chain has TRBV5-1 and TRBJ2-5, with D perhaps assigned TRBD1 or TRBD2 (6 bases each). There are 14 residues in the CDR3. CDR1 and CDR2 (germline): SGHRS, YFSETQ. V lost 3 bases to trimming and J lost 7 bases, with 16 bases between them. Combining the CDR3 with reference TRBV5-1 and TRBJ2-5 gives the whole variable domain KAGVTQTPRYLIKTRGQQVTLSCSPISGHRSVSWYQQTPGQGLQFLFEYFSETQRNKGNFPGRFSGRQFSNSRSEMNVSTLELGDSALYLCASSWGDTAGTQYFGPGTRLLVL.

V is TRBV27 and J is TRBJ2-2; TRBD1 aligns across 9 bases. This CDR3 region has 16 residues. The V gene end was trimmed by 2 bases and the J gene end by 5 bases; junction bases not matched to a gene: 6. Looked up from germline, CDR1 is MNHEY and CDR2 is SMNVEV (reference sequence). Written as DNA, the CDR3 is TGTGCCAGCAGTTTAATGGGACAGGGCCTAACCGGGGAGCTGTTTTTT. This sequence encodes CASSLMGQGLTGELFF.